These T cell receptor beta chains were read from a single sample in a study of T cells in Graves' hyperthyroidism and ophthalmopathy. TCRdb independently ran MiXCR on the multiplex PCR reads; one entry per CDR3 protein. The sample gives about 420,000 distinct CDR3 sequences, 15% to 19% of which show up once; over 12% is in the top ten. Input material: blood. All receptors come from a woman younger than 30 with Graves' hyperthyroidism. CDR3s include the opening cysteine and the closing phenylalanine or tryptophan. Fields, in order: D gene, V gene, clone size, J gene, CDR3 protein, CDR3 DNA. A D gene is named only where the DNA matches it firmly. For some rows the clone size is stated as once, few or many, or as a class when expanded; others skip it.

-	TRBV20-1	many	TRBJ2-3	CSASGLADTDTQYF	TGCAGTGCTAGTGGATTAGCGGACACAGATACGCAGTATTTT
-	TRBV3-1	few	TRBJ1-6	CASSQEGGGRGSPLHF	TGTGCCAGCAGCCAAGAAGGAGGGGGGCGCGGATCACCCCTCCACTTT
-	TRBV7-2	many	TRBJ2-5	CASSLAGVLRGQYF	TGTGCCAGCAGCTTAGCGGGGGTTCTCAGGGGTCAGTACTTC
TRBD2	TRBV6-5	-	TRBJ2-1	CASSYSIQRGGSYNEQFF	TGTGCCAGCAGTTACTCGATCCAGCGGGGGGGATCCTACAATGAGCAGTTCTTC
TRBD1	TRBV28	many	TRBJ1-4	CASSLKQGNEKLFF	TGTGCCAGCAGTTTAAAACAGGGGAACGAAAAACTGTTTTTT
-	TRBV12-3/TRBV12-4	many	TRBJ1-3	CASSSRSTQGSGNTIYF	TGTGCCAGCAGTTCAAGATCCACTCAGGGTTCTGGAAACACCATATATTTT
-	TRBV7-9	few	TRBJ1-4	CASSQRGPGGSEKLFF	TGTGCCAGCAGCCAGCGTGGGCCCGGAGGGTCGGAAAAACTGTTTTTT
-	TRBV29-1	many	TRBJ2-3	CSHDPYTDTQYF	TGCAGCCATGACCCTTACACAGATACGCAGTATTTT
-	TRBV5-6	many	TRBJ1-2	CASSLVSGYGYTF	TGTGCCAGCAGCTTGGTTTCCGGGTATGGCTACACCTTC
-	TRBV4-1	many	TRBJ1-2	CASSLGLLRISGGYTF	TGCGCCAGCAGCCTCGGTTTGTTAAGGATTTCAGGCGGCTACACCTTC
-	TRBV24-1	many	TRBJ2-3	CATNQFSTDTQYF	TGTGCCACCAATCAGTTTAGCACAGATACGCAGTATTTT
TRBD1	TRBV4-1	-	TRBJ1-5	CASSHIGTGGYQPQHF	TGCGCCAGCAGCCACATAGGGACAGGGGGTTATCAGCCCCAGCATTTT
-	TRBV6-2/TRBV6-3	-	TRBJ2-4	CASSYSPGPANIQYF	TGTGCCAGCAGTTACTCACCGGGACCTGCTAACATTCAGTACTTC
TRBD1	TRBV12-3/TRBV12-4	-	TRBJ2-6	CASSFWGWDRATTYSGANVLTF	TGTGCCAGCAGTTTTTGGGGGTGGGACAGGGCAACGACCTACTCTGGGGCCAACGTCCTGACTTTC
TRBD1	TRBV6-1	many	TRBJ1-5	CASGGTDGTLSNQPQHF	TGTGCCAGCGGGGGGACAGATGGAACTTTGAGCAATCAGCCCCAGCATTTT
TRBD1	TRBV7-3	-	TRBJ2-2	CASSSQGAYTGELVF	TGTGCCAGCAGCTCACAGGGGGCGTACACCGGGGAGCTGGTTTTT
-	TRBV19	few	TRBJ2-7	CASSIEDNSYEQYF	TGTGCCAGTAGTATTGAGGATAACTCCTACGAGCAGTACTTC
-	TRBV20-1	-	TRBJ2-1	CSAPGLTTREQFF	TGCAGTGCCCCTGGGCTGACTACAAGGGAGCAGTTCTTC